By share, the clone carrying this TCR beta chain ranks as medium-sized. Self-reported history from a screening survey and questionnaire set each donor's cohort. All recovered Cohort 3 donors got two negative PCRs, got clearance, or saw symptom resolution. The data are from a study of blood T cell repertoires in COVID-19. The CDR3 loop spans 16 amino acids. Germline V gene sequence: CDR1 SNHLY, CDR2 FYNNEI. The V end was cut by 6 bases, the J end by 1 base, with 15 bases between. Source study methods: Researchers report that nucleated cell counts were estimated from reference gene primer amplification. Sequencing was performed with immunoSEQ multiplex PCR; in TCRdb, only in-frame clones are kept and a portion is missing. Clonal size and the V and J genes are those of that table, whereas D and trimming came from the DNA. The sample comprises a few hundred thousand clones, 75% to 90% of which are singletons, and 5% rests with the top ten.

This clonotype was obtained from a man aged 25 to 40 who had recovered from COVID-19. Material: PBMCs or T cells enriched from blood (not recorded which). The rearrangement links TRBV2 to TRBJ2-2; possibly TRBD2 for D (6 bases). CDR3 protein: CASRGRGELNTGELFF. CDR3 in DNA: TGTGCCAGCAGGGGACGCGGGGAACTGAACACCGGGGAGCTGTTTTTT. Filled out from reference TRBV2 and TRBJ2-2, the complete variable domain reads EPEVTQTPSHQVTQMGQEVILRCVPISNHLYFYWYRQILGQKVEFLVSFYNNEISEKSEIFDDQFSVERPDGSNFTLKIRSTKLEDSAMYFCASRGRGELNTGELFFGEGSRLTVL.